Listed below are T cell receptor beta chains from one sample, sequenced in a study of T cell responses to AZD1222 COVID-19 vaccine. Using immunoSEQ multiplex PCR, the repertoire was profiled, and TCRdb retains in-frame clones only, with some absent. The sample consists of 89,000 or so clones, 85% to 95% of them appearing once. The sample consisted of peripheral blood, taken 28 days after the second AZD1222 dose. These receptors were obtained from an adult who received the AZD1222 COVID-19 vaccine. Each CDR3 is given with its conserved first and last residue. A D gene is named only where the DNA matches it firmly. Size is stated for part of the rows, as once, few or many counts, or as a class when the clone is expanded.

clone size	V gene	D gene	J gene	CDR3 DNA	CDR3 protein
NA	TRBV5-1	TRBD2	TRBJ2-7	TGCGCCAGCAGCCCCGGACTAGCGGATTACTCCTACGAGCAGTACTTC	CASSPGLADYSYEQYF
NA	TRBV27	TRBD1	TRBJ1-2	TGTGCCAGCAGCTCACAGGGGGCCGGCTACACCTTC	CASSSQGAGYTF
NA	TRBV27	NA	TRBJ2-1	TGTGCCAGCAGTAAATCTAATACCGGGGCCAATGAGCAGTTCTTC	CASSKSNTGANEQFF
once	TRBV6-6	TRBD2	TRBJ2-7	TGTGCCAGCAGTCCGCTTGGGACTAGCGGGATTCTCTACGAGCAGTACTTC	CASSPLGTSGILYEQYF
once	TRBV4-1	TRBD1	TRBJ1-4	TGCGCCAGCAGCCCCACCGGACAGGGGGCGGTTGAAAAACTGTTTTTT	CASSPTGQGAVEKLFF
NA	TRBV12-3/TRBV12-4	NA	TRBJ2-7	TGTGCCAGCACAAACAGGGAGAGCTACGAGCAGTACTTC	CASTNRESYEQYF
NA	TRBV5-4	TRBD1	TRBJ2-7	TGTGCCAGCAGTTCGGACAGGGGGCTCTACGAGCAGTACTTC	CASSSDRGLYEQYF
NA	TRBV28	NA	TRBJ2-5	TGTGCCAGCAGGCTACCGGGCGGCGAGACCCAGTACTTC	CASRLPGGETQYF
NA	TRBV28	NA	TRBJ1-6	TGTGCCAGCAGTTTAAGTCGTCTGTATAATTCACCCCTCCACTTT	CASSLSRLYNSPLHF
NA	TRBV5-1	NA	TRBJ1-1	TGCGCCAGCAGCATTCCCCGGGGAGGACGGGATGAAGCTTTCTTT	CASSIPRGGRDEAFF
NA	TRBV7-2	TRBD2	TRBJ2-1	TGTGCCAGCAGCTTACTCGGGGCGGGAGTGGGTAATGAGCAGTTCTTC	CASSLLGAGVGNEQFF
NA	TRBV29-1	TRBD1	TRBJ1-6	TGCAGCGTTAGGGACAGGATAAATTCACCCCTCCACTTT	CSVRDRINSPLHF
NA	TRBV5-1	NA	TRBJ1-1	TGCGCCACCAGACCGTGGGCCCGGGGCACTGAAGCTTTCTTT	CATRPWARGTEAFF
NA	TRBV11-3	NA	TRBJ2-7	TGTGCCAGCAGCTTAGGTGGTAGGCATAGAGCTTCCTACGAGCAGTACTTC	CASSLGGRHRASYEQYF
once	TRBV20-1	NA	TRBJ2-5	TGCAGTGCTCGAGCAGAAGAGACCCAGTACTTC	CSARAEETQYF
NA	TRBV5-5	NA	TRBJ1-1	TGTGCCAGCAGCTTGGAAGTTAGTACGAACACTGAAGCTTTCTTT	CASSLEVSTNTEAFF
NA	TRBV24-1	NA	TRBJ2-3	TGTGCCACCAGTTCCGCCAGAACTCACACAGATACGCAGTATTTT	CATSSARTHTDTQYF
NA	TRBV30	NA	TRBJ2-4	TGTGCCTGGAGTACCGGACCCAAAAACATTCAGTACTTC	CAWSTGPKNIQYF
NA	TRBV5-1	NA	TRBJ2-7	TGCGCCAGCAGCGCGCAGGGAGACTTC	CASSAQGDF
NA	TRBV6-5	TRBD1	TRBJ2-2	TGTGCCAGCTCTAGTTGGACAGGCGGTACCGGGGAGCTGTTTTTT	CASSSWTGGTGELFF
NA	TRBV25-1	NA	TRBJ1-2	TGTGCCAGCAGTGATGGTTCAGGGCCGAATGGCTACACCTTC	CASSDGSGPNGYTF
NA	TRBV19	TRBD1	TRBJ1-1	TGTGCCAGTAAACCTCGACAGGGAGTTACTGAAGCTTTCTTT	CASKPRQGVTEAFF
NA	TRBV6-5	NA	TRBJ1-2	TGTGCCAGCAGTTACGGGGGTATCGGTGGCTACACCTTC	CASSYGGIGGYTF
NA	TRBV6-5	NA	TRBJ2-6	TGTGCCAGCAGTTCATACAGGGAGACTGGGGCCAACGTCCTGACTTTC	CASSSYRETGANVLTF
once	TRBV21-1	NA	TRBJ1-1	TGTGCCAGCAGCAAAGAAGCGGGGGGGGTCACTGAAGCTTTCTTT	CASSKEAGGVTEAFF
NA	TRBV25-1	NA	TRBJ1-6	TGTGCCAGCAGTGAAGTCTTTAATTCACCCCTCCACTTT	CASSEVFNSPLHF
NA	TRBV18	TRBD1	TRBJ1-3	TGTGCCAGCTCACCCGTCCACGACAGGGCGCCGACTGGAAACACCATATATTTT	CASSPVHDRAPTGNTIYF
NA	TRBV5-1	NA	TRBJ1-4	TGCGCCAGCAGCTTGGACACTGCAACTAATGAAAAACTGTTTTTT	CASSLDTATNEKLFF
NA	TRBV7-9	NA	TRBJ1-1	TGTGCCAGCAGCTTCGGTAATCCTGAAGCTTTCTTT	CASSFGNPEAFF
NA	TRBV28	TRBD1	TRBJ2-7	TGTGCCAGCAGTTACCTAATGACAGGGCGGGCCTACGAGCAGTACTTC	CASSYLMTGRAYEQYF
NA	TRBV7-9	TRBD1	TRBJ2-1	TGTGCCAGCAGTATCTTACGGACAGGGAGCCCCAATGAGCAGTTCTTC	CASSILRTGSPNEQFF
once	TRBV9	NA	TRBJ2-2	TGTGCCAGCACGAGATCGGGGGTGGCTTTCACCGGGGAGCTGTTTTTT	CASTRSGVAFTGELFF
once	TRBV6-5	NA	TRBJ2-7	TGTGCCAGCACCCGAAGGGGTTACGAGCAGTACTTC	CASTRRGYEQYF
NA	TRBV11-2	NA	TRBJ2-1	TGTGCCAGCAGCAACGTCGGGGGTGAGCAGTTCTTC	CASSNVGGEQFF
NA	TRBV5-4	TRBD2	TRBJ2-1	TGTGCCAGCAGCGTACTCCGGGGGACTAGCGGGATTGATGAGCAGTTCTTC	CASSVLRGTSGIDEQFF
NA	TRBV3-1/TRBV3-2	TRBD1	TRBJ1-6	TGTGCCAGCAGCCAATCGGGACAGACTAATTCACCCCTCCACTTT	CASSQSGQTNSPLHF